This TCR beta chain appears in the sequencing data of a study of cytomegalovirus exposure and HLA in healthy donors. Germline CDR1 and CDR2: SGHTA and FQGNSA. The CDR3 covers 14 residues. V lost 5 bases and J lost 3; bases outside the gene matches: 5. With regard to this clone: What it binds is not known.

Study-level findings and limits: Apparent HLA restriction characterized most CMV-associated TCR beta chains in a later analysis.

With 60 Vbeta and 13 Jbeta primers, the PCR was carried out. TCRdb keeps only in-frame clones here, not all; method: immunoSEQ multiplex PCR. The sample lists tens of thousands of clones, 65% to 70% occurring once. Sequenced: PBMCs. The rearrangement uses TRBV7-2 and TRBJ1-1, with 8 bases that match TRBD1. The clonotype comes from a man aged 40-49 years in good health and CMV-seropositive. CDR3 sequence (DNA): TGTGCCAGCAGCCCTCGGACAGGGCACACTGAAGCTTTCTTT. This translates into CASSPRTGHTEAFF.